This T cell receptor (beta chain) was captured in a study of human T cells and chemical hapten exposure. Study-level points and caveats: The number of TCRs above 1 in 1000 frequency did not change after DPC sensitization.

As for time point: pre-sensitization, week 0. Treatment indicated: therapeutic diphenylcyclopropenone sensitization with weekly scalp DPC. About this clonotype: Its antigen remains unidentified.

Trimming took 7 bases from V and 6 from J, leaving 16 bases between them. Germline V lookup: CDR1 MDHEN, CDR2 SYDVKM. This CDR3 region has 15 residues. TCRdb reanalysed the RACE reads using MiXCR and keeps one entry per CDR3 protein. The table lists 250,000 or so distinct CDR3 sequences, more than 6.5% of them singletons. The receptor was isolated from a woman aged 35 to 49 with alopecia areata. Some clones in this sample may be carry-over from other donors' samples. This material consisted of whole blood, taken in connection with sensitization to the hapten diphenylcyclopropenone (DPC). V gene TRBV28 combines with J gene TRBJ1-6; weak D call: TRBD1 (5 bases). The CDR3 sequence: CASTSPQGGNSPLHF. The CDR3, as DNA: TGTGCCAGCACCTCCCCCCAGGGTGGTAATTCACCCCTCCACTTT.